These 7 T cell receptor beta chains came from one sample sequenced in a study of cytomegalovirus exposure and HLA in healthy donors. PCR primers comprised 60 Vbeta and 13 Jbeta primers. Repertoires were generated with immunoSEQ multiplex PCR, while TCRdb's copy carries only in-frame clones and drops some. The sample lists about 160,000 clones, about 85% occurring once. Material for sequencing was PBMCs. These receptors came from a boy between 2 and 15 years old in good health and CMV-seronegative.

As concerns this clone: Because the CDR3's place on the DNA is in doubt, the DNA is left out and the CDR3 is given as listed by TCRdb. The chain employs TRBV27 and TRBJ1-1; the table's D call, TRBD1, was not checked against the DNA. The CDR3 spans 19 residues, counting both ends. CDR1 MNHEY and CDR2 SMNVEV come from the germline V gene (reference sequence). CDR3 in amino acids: CASSLKLVGQGTAGTETFF.

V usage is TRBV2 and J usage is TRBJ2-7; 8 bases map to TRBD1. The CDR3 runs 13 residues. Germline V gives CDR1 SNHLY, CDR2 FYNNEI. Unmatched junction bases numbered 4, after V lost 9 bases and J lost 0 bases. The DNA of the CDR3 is TGTGCCAGGGGGACAGGCAGCTCCTACGAGCAGTACGTC. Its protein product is CARGTGSSYEQYV.

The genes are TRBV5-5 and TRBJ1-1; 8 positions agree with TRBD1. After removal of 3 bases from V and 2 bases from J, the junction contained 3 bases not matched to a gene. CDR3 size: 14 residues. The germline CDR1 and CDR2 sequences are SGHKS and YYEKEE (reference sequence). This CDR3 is CASSYSGGNTEAFF. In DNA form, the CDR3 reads TGTGCCAGCAGCTACTCAGGGGGCAACACTGAAGCTTTCTTT.

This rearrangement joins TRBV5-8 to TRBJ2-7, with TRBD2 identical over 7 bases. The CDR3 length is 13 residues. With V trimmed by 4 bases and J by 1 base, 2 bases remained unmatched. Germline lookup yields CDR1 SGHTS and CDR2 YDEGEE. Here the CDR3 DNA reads TGTGCCAGCAGCGCGGGGGTGTCCTACGAGCAGTACTTC. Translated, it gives CASSAGVSYEQYF.

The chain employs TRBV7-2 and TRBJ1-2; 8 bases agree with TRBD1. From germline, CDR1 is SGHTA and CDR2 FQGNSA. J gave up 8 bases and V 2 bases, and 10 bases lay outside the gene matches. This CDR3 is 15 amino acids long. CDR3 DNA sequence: TGTGCCAGCAGCTTAACGGAAGGACAGGGTAAGGGCTACACCTTC. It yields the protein CASSLTEGQGKGYTF.

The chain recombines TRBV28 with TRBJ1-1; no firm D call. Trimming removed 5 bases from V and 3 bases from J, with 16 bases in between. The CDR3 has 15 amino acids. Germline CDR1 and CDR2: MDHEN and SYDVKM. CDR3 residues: CASSLAVARDTEAFF. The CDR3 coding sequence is TGTGCCAGCAGTCTGGCTGTGGCCCGGGACACTGAAGCTTTCTTT.

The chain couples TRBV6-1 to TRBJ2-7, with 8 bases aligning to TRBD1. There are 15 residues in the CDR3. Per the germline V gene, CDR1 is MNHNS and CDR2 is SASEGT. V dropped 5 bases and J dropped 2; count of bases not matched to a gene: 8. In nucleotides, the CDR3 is TGTGCCAGCAGTTCCCCCGGGACAGGAGCCTACGAGCAGTACTTC. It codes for CASSSPGTGAYEQYF.